This T cell receptor beta chain was retrieved from a study of blood T cell repertoires in COVID-19. Across the study: Sources were T cells, B-cell-depleted T cells, or PBMCs; the material itself was cDNA or gDNA.

Original data processing: Reference gene primer amplification gave nucleated cell count estimates. The assay was immunoSEQ multiplex PCR, and TCRdb's table has in-frame clones only and misses some. The DNA gave D and trimming, while V, J and clone size come from that table. Among about 190,000 clones listed, 80% to 85% were seen once. The CDR3 contains 13 residues. Germline CDR1 and CDR2: MNHEY and SVGAGI. Trimming cost V 4 bases and J 9 bases, with 10 bases left between them. The participants were between roughly 18 and 89 years old and came from 24 US areas. Before they entered the study, exposed participants had met a COVID-19 case within 2 weeks.

The clonotype was recovered from a woman in her twenties or thirties who had been exposed to COVID-19. The sample comprised PBMCs or T cells enriched from blood (not recorded which). The rearrangement joins TRBV6-5 to TRBJ1-6, with no clear D. The CDR3 reads CASSSGNSSPLHF. The CDR3 DNA follows: TGTGCCAGCAGTTCGGGAAACTCTTCACCCCTCCACTTT.